This TCR beta chain emerged from a study of CD8 T cells in ankylosing spondylitis. This clonotype was recorded many times. Its antigen is as yet unknown. The CDR3 has 16 amino acids. Trimming took 4 bases from V and 7 from J; bases not matched to a gene: 13. Making the TCR beta libraries involved quantitative 5'-RACE with molecular barcodes. Using its own MiXCR run on the 5' RACE reads, TCRdb lists one record per CDR3 protein. The sample lists 250,000 to 400,000 distinct CDR3 sequences, around 10% occurring once. General study points: With a CD8+ phenotype, disease-linked clones were relatively rare in peripheral blood. Past research had described some motif variants in reactive arthritis synovial fluid and blood.

Sequenced material: blood, either unsorted or a sorted T cell fraction (not recorded which). The sequence came from a female donor with ankylosing spondylitis or in good health (not recorded which). V gene TRBV12-3 or TRBV12-4 combines with J gene TRBJ2-7; 10 nucleotides match TRBD2. The CDR3 DNA sequence: TGTGCCAGCAGTTCGCCGGCCGGGACTAGCGTGGGTGAGCAGTACTTC. Translated, it gives CASSSPAGTSVGEQYF.